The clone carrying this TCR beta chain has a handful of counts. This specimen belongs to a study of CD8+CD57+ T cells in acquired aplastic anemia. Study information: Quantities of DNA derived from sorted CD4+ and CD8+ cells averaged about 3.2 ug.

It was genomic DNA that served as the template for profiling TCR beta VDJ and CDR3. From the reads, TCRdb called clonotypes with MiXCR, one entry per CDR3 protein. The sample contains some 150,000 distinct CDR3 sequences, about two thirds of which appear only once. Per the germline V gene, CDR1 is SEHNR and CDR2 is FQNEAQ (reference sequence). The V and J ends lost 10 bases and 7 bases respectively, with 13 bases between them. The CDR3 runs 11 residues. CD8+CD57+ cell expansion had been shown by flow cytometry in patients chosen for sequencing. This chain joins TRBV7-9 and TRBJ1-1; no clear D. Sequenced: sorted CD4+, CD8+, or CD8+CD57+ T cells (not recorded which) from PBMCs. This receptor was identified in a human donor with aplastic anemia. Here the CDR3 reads CAIPGSGEAFF. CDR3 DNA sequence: TGTGCCATCCCGGGGAGCGGTGAAGCTTTCTTT.